The 30 T cell receptor beta chains presented below share a single source sample, sequenced in a study of T cell responses to AZD1222 COVID-19 vaccine. Using immunoSEQ multiplex PCR, the repertoire was profiled, and TCRdb retains in-frame clones only, with some absent. The data contain approximately 64,000 clones, 90% to 95% of them singletons. The sample was peripheral blood, taken 28 days after the second dose of the MenACWY control vaccine. These receptors all come from an adult who received the MenACWY meningococcal vaccine as a control.

This clone has just a few counts. Other DNA sequences in the same sample also yield this CDR3. CDR3 sequence: CASSRAQGEAFF. The CDR3 DNA follows: TGCGCCAGCAGCCGCGCCCAGGGTGAAGCTTTCTTT. This rearrangement joins TRBV4-3 to TRBJ1-1; weak D call: TRBD1 (5 bases). CDR1 LGHNA and CDR2 YSLEER come from the germline V gene. The CDR3 has 12 residues. Trimming cost V 4 bases and J 7 bases, with 10 bases left between them.

This rearrangement joins TRBV30 to TRBJ1-6, with D perhaps TRBD1 (5 bases). Trimming cost V 7 bases and J 13 bases, with 8 bases left between them. CDR1 GTSNPN and CDR2 SVGIG come from the germline V gene (reference sequence). CDR3 length: 9 residues. For the CDR3, the DNA is TGTGCCTTGGGGCCTCCCCTCCACTTT. This sequence encodes CALGPPLHF.

This clone has only a few counts. The CDR3 nucleotides are TGCAGTGCTTGGCAGGGTGGGCAGTTCTTC. This translates into CSAWQGGQFF. The chain recombines TRBV20-1 with TRBJ2-1, with a weak D call TRBD1 (5 bases). V was cut by 5 bases and J by 12 bases, with 11 bases left in between. The CDR3 contains 10 residues. From germline, CDR1 is DFQATT and CDR2 SNEGSKA (reference sequence).

The chain carries TRBV6-5 and TRBJ1-2; 7 bases map to TRBD1. The CDR3 consists of 13 residues. J lost 2 bases, V lost 5 bases, and 2 bases had no gene match. Germline V gene sequence: CDR1 MNHEY, CDR2 SVGAGI. CDR3: CASSPTGNYGYTF. CDR3 nucleotides: TGTGCCAGCAGTCCGACAGGGAACTATGGCTACACCTTC.

CDR3 loop: CASSLAGTGDSPLHF. The CDR3, as DNA: TGCGCCAGCAGCTTGGCCGGGACAGGAGATTCACCCCTCCACTTT. This sequence joins TRBV5-1 and TRBJ1-6, with 8 positions matching TRBD1. Germline V gene data show CDR1 as SGHRS and CDR2 as YFSETQ. With V trimmed by 0 bases and J by 8 bases, 4 bases remained unmatched. The length of the CDR3 is 15 residues. Drawing the rest from reference TRBV5-1 and TRBJ1-6, the complete variable domain is KAGVTQTPRYLIKTRGQQVTLSCSPISGHRSVSWYQQTPGQGLQFLFEYFSETQRNKGNFPGRFSGRQFSNSRSEMNVSTLELGDSALYLCASSLAGTGDSPLHFGNGTRLTVT.

The chain joins TRBV5-5 to TRBJ1-1; 7 bases fit TRBD1. The CDR3 extends over 14 amino acids. Germline values: CDR1 SGHKS, CDR2 YYEKEE (reference sequence). Trimming at V came to 0 bases and at J to 4 bases, leaving 3 bases not matched to a gene. The CDR3: CASSLGQGGTEAFF. DNA for the CDR3: TGTGCCAGCAGCTTGGGACAGGGTGGCACTGAAGCTTTCTTT.

The chain links TRBV5-4 to TRBJ1-4; D possibly corresponds to TRBD1 (5 bases). Looked up from germline, CDR1 is SGHNT and CDR2 is YYREEE (reference sequence). Trimming cost V 4 bases and J 8 bases, with 18 bases left between them. CDR3 length: 15 amino acids. The CDR3: CASSGAGAGGEKLFF. The CDR3 coding sequence is TGTGCCAGCAGCGGAGCCGGGGCGGGTGGAGAAAAACTGTTTTTT.

The V and J genes are TRBV5-4 and TRBJ2-7; D is uncertain. The CDR3 runs 11 residues. V lost 1 base, J lost 6 bases, and 5 bases lay in between. Germline V gives CDR1 SGHNT, CDR2 YYREEE (reference sequence). Here the CDR3 DNA reads TGTGCCAGCAGCTTGTACGGCGAGCAGTACTTC. Residues: CASSLYGEQYF.

This rearrangement joins TRBV5-1 to TRBJ1-2; 11 positions match TRBD1. The V gene's germline CDR1 is SGHRS and CDR2 YFSETQ. The CDR3 contains 14 residues. The V gene end was trimmed by 4 bases and the J gene end by 7 bases; junction bases not matched to a gene: 6. The CDR3 loop reads CASSTGQGARGYTF. For the CDR3, the DNA is TGCGCCAGCAGCACAGGACAGGGGGCGCGTGGCTACACCTTC.

The CDR3 DNA reads as TGTGCCAGTAGCCGGCAGGGGCGAGGAACTGAAGCTTTCTTT. Translated, it gives CASSRQGRGTEAFF. The chain joins TRBV19 to TRBJ1-1, with D possibly matching TRBD1 (6 bases). CDR1 and CDR2 (germline): LNHDA, SQIVND (reference sequence). There are 14 residues in the CDR3. V dropped 6 bases and J dropped 5 bases, with 16 bases sitting between them.

The rearrangement links TRBV9 to TRBJ2-5; D gene uncertain. Deletions cut 0 bases from V and 0 bases from J, with 9 bases between. The CDR3 has 15 residues. Germline lookup yields CDR1 SGDLS and CDR2 YYNGEE. The CDR3 loop is CASSVAPRDQETQYF. CDR3 in DNA: TGTGCCAGCAGCGTAGCCCCCCGGGACCAAGAGACCCAGTACTTC.

The chain has TRBV19 and TRBJ1-1; D may be TRBD1 (5 bases). Per the germline V gene, CDR1 is LNHDA and CDR2 is SQIVND (reference sequence). Deletions cut 3 bases from V and 0 bases from J, with 8 bases between. The CDR3 is 14 amino acids. The CDR3 region is CASSIQGMNTEAFF. DNA for the CDR3: TGTGCCAGTAGTATCCAGGGCATGAACACTGAAGCTTTCTTT.

The CDR3 coding sequence is TGTGCCAGCAGTTCGGGACAGGGCAGGGAAAAACTGTTTTTT. It yields the protein CASSSGQGREKLFF. The chain carries TRBV27 and TRBJ1-4, with 9 bases that match TRBD1. The CDR3 contains 14 residues. Germline CDR1 is MNHEY and CDR2 is SMNVEV (reference sequence). Trimming at V came to 4 bases and at J to 8 bases, leaving 5 bases not matched to a gene.

This clone was recorded only once. The chain couples TRBV7-2 to TRBJ1-5; 8 positions agree with TRBD1. After removal of 4 bases from V and 7 bases from J, the junction contained 9 bases not matched to a gene. CDR3 length equals 15 residues. Looked up from germline, CDR1 is SGHTA and CDR2 is FQGNSA. The CDR3 loop reads CASSWNGQGGQPQHF. The CDR3 DNA is TGTGCCAGCAGCTGGAATGGACAGGGAGGACAGCCCCAGCATTTT. Supplemented by reference TRBV7-2 and TRBJ1-5, the full variable domain reads GAGVSQSPSNKVTEKGKDVELRCDPISGHTALYWYRQSLGQGLEFLIYFQGNSAPDKSGLPSDRFSAERTGGSVSTLTIQRTQQEDSAVYLCASSWNGQGGQPQHFGDGTRLSIL.

This clone was counted only a few times. This chain joins TRBV11-2 and TRBJ2-7; TRBD1 aligns across 8 bases. This CDR3 has 14 residues. The V and J ends lost 1 base and 5 bases, in that order; junction bases with no gene match: 4. In germline, CDR1 is SGHAT, CDR2 FQNNGV. CDR3 protein: CASSLVDRGNEQYF. The CDR3 DNA sequence: TGTGCCAGCAGCTTAGTCGACAGGGGAAACGAGCAGTACTTC.

V is TRBV30 and J is TRBJ2-1, with D tentatively TRBD2 (6 bases). CDR1 is GTSNPN and CDR2 is SVGIG in the germline V gene (reference sequence). Trimming took off 2 bases at V and 9 bases at J, with 20 bases between the two ends. The CDR3 totals 15 residues. CDR3 bases: TGTGCCTGGAGTTATATGGGGGAGGAAAAAAGTGAGCAGTTCTTC. Translated: CAWSYMGEEKSEQFF.

This chain joins TRBV9 and TRBJ1-2; D is undetermined. This CDR3 contains 15 residues. With 0 bases removed from V and 4 bases from J, the gap between germline ends came to 13 bases. CDR1 is SGDLS, CDR2 YYNGEE, per germline. The CDR3 spells CASSVGVGRRYGYTF. Here the CDR3 DNA reads TGTGCCAGCAGCGTAGGGGTCGGCAGGCGCTATGGCTACACCTTC.

This clone was counted once. The chain employs TRBV24-1 and TRBJ2-1; D unresolved. In germline, CDR1 is KGHDR, CDR2 SFDVKD. The CDR3 covers 13 residues. Trimming took 1 base from V and 7 from J, leaving 7 bases between them. CDR3 sequence (DNA): TGTGCCACCAGTGATTTACAGAGGAATGAGCAGTTCTTC. Translated, it gives CATSDLQRNEQFF.

The chain recombines TRBV19 with TRBJ1-5; D is undetermined. CDR3 length equals 13 residues. Trimming removed 7 bases from V and 1 base from J, with 8 bases in between. CDR1 and CDR2 (germline): LNHDA, SQIVND (reference sequence). The CDR3 nucleotides are TGTGCCAGTACCATAAGGAGCAATCAGCCCCAGCATTTT. The encoded protein is CASTIRSNQPQHF.

The rearrangement links TRBV3-1 (or the pseudogene TRBV3-2) to TRBJ2-2, with D maybe TRBD1 (6 bases). Per the germline V gene, CDR1 is LGHDT and CDR2 is YNNKEL (reference sequence). V gave up 1 base and J gave up 1 base, with 10 bases separating them. The CDR3 spans 16 residues. As DNA, the CDR3 is TGTGCCAGCAGCCAAGTAAGCAGGGGGAACACCGGGGAGCTGTTTTTT. Translation gives CASSQVSRGNTGELFF.

The chain links TRBV7-9 to TRBJ2-5; the match to TRBD2 covers 9 bases. The CDR3 loop spans 15 amino acids. V lost 5 bases to trimming and J lost 0 bases; unmatched junction nucleotides: 4. In germline, CDR1 is SEHNR, CDR2 FQNEAQ (reference sequence). The CDR3 region has the DNA TGTGCCAGCAGCCCTAGCGGGACGTACCAAGAGACCCAGTACTTC. Protein: CASSPSGTYQETQYF.

This chain connects TRBV5-1 to TRBJ2-5; D remains unclear. V was shortened by 6 bases and J by 2 bases, with 8 bases between the two germline ends. CDR1 and CDR2 from the germline V gene are SGHRS and YFSETQ. This CDR3 spans 12 amino acids. CDR3 in amino acids: CASNEAQETQYF. The CDR3 DNA reads as TGCGCCAGCAACGAGGCTCAAGAGACCCAGTACTTC.

The chain links TRBV7-2 to TRBJ2-1; 14 nucleotides line up with TRBD2. The V gene's germline CDR1 is SGHTA and CDR2 FQGNSA. J gave up 10 bases and V 3 bases, and 11 bases lay outside the gene matches. This CDR3 has 17 amino acids. The chain's CDR3 is CASSFKPGLAGVQEQFF. CDR3 sequence (DNA): TGTGCCAGCAGCTTCAAACCGGGACTAGCGGGAGTCCAGGAGCAGTTCTTC.

This sequence joins TRBV2 and TRBJ2-1; no clear D. The CDR3 is made up of 12 amino acids. Between the trimmed V and J ends, which lost 6 bases and 6 bases, there was a span of 9 bases. Germline CDR1 SNHLY, CDR2 FYNNEI. The chain's CDR3 is CASRVLPNEQFF. CDR3 nucleotide sequence: TGTGCCAGCAGGGTCCTACCCAATGAGCAGTTCTTC.

The chain has TRBV27 and TRBJ2-7; 8 positions agree with TRBD2. The germline V gene encodes CDR1 MNHEY and CDR2 SMNVEV (reference sequence). The CDR3 runs to 15 residues. With 2 bases clipped from V and 5 bases from J, the junction kept 8 bases outside the gene matches. CDR3 region: CASSLEGLVSNEQYF. The CDR3, as DNA: TGTGCCAGCAGTTTAGAGGGACTAGTGTCCAACGAGCAGTACTTC.

This rearrangement joins TRBV27 to TRBJ2-6; a weak D match, TRBD1 (5 bases). The CDR3 is 16 amino acids. Per germline, CDR1 MNHEY and CDR2 SMNVEV (reference sequence). V was clipped by 6 bases and J by 1 base, with 13 bases between them. The CDR3 region is CASSSRQTSGANVLTF. The DNA of the CDR3 is TGTGCCAGCAGCTCACGACAGACGTCTGGGGCCAACGTCCTGACTTTC.

The chain couples TRBV27 to TRBJ1-5, with a weak D call TRBD1 (6 bases). The germline V and J ends were trimmed by 2 bases and 3 bases, with 8 bases remaining between them. Germline lookup yields CDR1 MNHEY and CDR2 SMNVEV (reference sequence). The CDR3 contains 14 residues. The CDR3, as DNA: TGTGCCAGCAGTTTAGCAGGGGTCAATCAGCCCCAGCATTTT. Amino acid sequence: CASSLAGVNQPQHF.

This chain connects TRBV12-5 to TRBJ1-6; weak D call: TRBD1 (6 bases). The CDR3 runs 14 residues. Per germline, CDR1 LGHNT and CDR2 FRNRAP. V was cut by 3 bases and J by 7 bases, with 10 bases left in between. CDR3 region: CASGFGQGNSPLHF. Here the CDR3 DNA reads TGTGCTAGTGGTTTTGGGCAGGGGAATTCACCCCTCCACTTT.

The V call is TRBV4-1, the J call TRBJ1-5; D might be TRBD1 (5 bases). Trimming took off 0 bases at V and 7 bases at J, with 16 bases between the two ends. Germline lookup yields CDR1 MGHRA and CDR2 YSYEKL. The CDR3 totals 16 residues. The CDR3 reads CASSQEGDEIGQPQHF. The CDR3 bases are TGCGCCAGCAGCCAAGAGGGGGATGAAATCGGGCAGCCCCAGCATTTT.

The rearrangement joins TRBV27 to TRBJ1-5, with D perhaps matching TRBD1 (5 bases). Trimming shortened V by 6 bases and J by 7 bases, and 22 bases separated the two germline ends. The V gene's germline CDR1 is MNHEY and CDR2 SMNVEV (reference sequence). CDR3 length: 16 amino acids. CDR3: CASRRSRDPPVQPQHF. CDR3 nucleotide sequence: TGTGCCAGCAGGCGTTCCCGGGACCCGCCTGTGCAGCCCCAGCATTTT.